A selection of T cell receptor beta chains follows, all from one sample in a study of T-cell memory formation after mild COVID-19. TCRdb itself ran the 5' RACE reads through MiXCR, one entry per CDR3 protein. The sample shows roughly 410,000 distinct CDR3 sequences, 20% to 25% of them seen only once. The sequencing input was PBMCs or a T cell subset sorted from them (not recorded which). Receptors originate from an adult woman who had mild COVID-19 (a few samples of this study predate the infection). Cell type and time point are not known. The conserved cysteine and the conserved F or W are not part of the CDR3 here. Fields, in order: V gene, J gene, CDR3 protein.

TRBV12-3/TRBV12-4	TRBJ2-5	ASSLTRIETQY
TRBV6-4	TRBJ1-1	ASSLQMGGNTEAF
TRBV30	TRBJ2-2	AWSLTGYGGELF
TRBV7-8	TRBJ2-6	ASRPDLSGANVLT
TRBV19	TRBJ2-7	ASSIRTEQY
TRBV2	TRBJ2-2	ASRPDRANTGELF
TRBV7-9	TRBJ2-5	ASSLWDKSQETQY
TRBV7-6	TRBJ1-1	ASSLDISTEAF
TRBV27	TRBJ2-7	ASSLSYGSREQY
TRBV4-3	TRBJ2-1	ASSQEALNEQF
TRBV9	TRBJ1-1	ASGKGVGTEAF
TRBV12-3/TRBV12-4	TRBJ2-7	ASTTSDSRGEQY
TRBV7-9	TRBJ2-7	ASNPGLYYEQY
TRBV15	TRBJ2-3	ATSDSGSDTQY
TRBV6-2/TRBV6-3	TRBJ2-7	ASSLPGIIYEQY
TRBV19	TRBJ2-7	ASSKRGSSSYEQY
TRBV19	TRBJ1-1	ASSIRDRATEAF
TRBV7-9	TRBJ1-2	ASSFTSAANYGYT
TRBV20-1	TRBJ2-2	SAREGVSGNTGELF
TRBV24-1	TRBJ1-5	ATSGTGGLQPQH
TRBV5-1	TRBJ2-2	ASSLGNPNTGELF
TRBV5-1	TRBJ2-7	ASSLGWQSGEQY
TRBV5-5	TRBJ1-3	ASSLVAAVANTIY
TRBV6-2/TRBV6-3	TRBJ1-5	ASSSQGRGRDQPQH
TRBV15	TRBJ1-5	ATSRHNQPQH
TRBV9	TRBJ2-3	ASSSRTSGVPTDTQY
TRBV4-2	TRBJ2-7	ASSQEGGLAVFGQY
TRBV29-1	TRBJ2-7	SVEDLGAYEQY
TRBV11-2	TRBJ2-6	ATTKAGVLT
TRBV20-1	TRBJ1-2	SAPRAGAASLGYT
TRBV12-3/TRBV12-4	TRBJ1-4	ASSPFGFAEKLF
TRBV7-2	TRBJ2-1	ASGELAGVPEQF
TRBV5-3	TRBJ2-1	ARSLGEAPYNEQF
TRBV30	TRBJ2-7	AWSPTFGPVAGS
TRBV24-1	TRBJ1-5	ATSDSRQGAQPQH
TRBV5-5	TRBJ1-2	ASSLARTHDGYT
TRBV7-6	TRBJ2-3	ASSLGQVSTDTQY
TRBV5-4	TRBJ2-7	ASSPGLAGEYEQY
TRBV7-9	TRBJ1-4	ASSVRQGANEKLF
TRBV7-9	TRBJ2-4	ASSSEAGLAGGPKRIQY
TRBV6-5	TRBJ2-1	ASTNDRGRGEQF
TRBV5-1	TRBJ1-2	ASSLSFGAERGYT
TRBV6-1	TRBJ2-2	ASIIGERVTGELF
TRBV6-5	TRBJ2-7	ASRASLYEQY
TRBV30	TRBJ2-3	AWSVLDTQY
TRBV11-2	TRBJ2-1	ASSKPGLAGVGNEQF
TRBV15	TRBJ2-3	ATRRGGTGSTDTQY
TRBV5-1	TRBJ1-4	ASSGGTGNEKLF
TRBV6-5	TRBJ1-2	ASSYRTGNYGYT
TRBV20-1	TRBJ2-5	SARDTASTQETQY
TRBV4-1	TRBJ2-5	ASSQGQGFQETQY
TRBV7-2	TRBJ1-2	ASSASSRSALAAYRGYT